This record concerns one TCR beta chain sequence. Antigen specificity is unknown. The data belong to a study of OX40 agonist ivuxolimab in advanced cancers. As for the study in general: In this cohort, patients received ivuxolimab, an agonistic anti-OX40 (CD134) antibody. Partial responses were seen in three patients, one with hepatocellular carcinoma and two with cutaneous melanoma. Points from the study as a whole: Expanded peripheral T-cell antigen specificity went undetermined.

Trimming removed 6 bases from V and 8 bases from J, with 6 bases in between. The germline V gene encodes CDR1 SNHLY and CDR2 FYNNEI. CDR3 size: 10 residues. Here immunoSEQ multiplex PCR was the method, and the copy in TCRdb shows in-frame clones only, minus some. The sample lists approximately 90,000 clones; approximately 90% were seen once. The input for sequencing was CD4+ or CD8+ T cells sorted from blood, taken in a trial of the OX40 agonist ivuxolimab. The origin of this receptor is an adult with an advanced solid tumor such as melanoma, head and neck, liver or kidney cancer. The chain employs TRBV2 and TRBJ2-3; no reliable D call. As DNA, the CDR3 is TGTGCCAGCAGCTTGGCTACGCAGTATTTT. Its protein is CASSLATQYF.